A selection of T cell receptor beta chains follows, all from one sample in a study of shared clonotypes between healthy human individuals. Sequenced by immunoSEQ multiplex PCR; TCRdb stores in-frame clones only, minus some. The sample yields 980,000 or so clones, over 60% seen once. Sequenced sample: memory CD4+ T cells sorted from blood. The receptors stem from a man younger than 35 in good health. CDR3s include the opening cysteine and the closing phenylalanine or tryptophan. D genes are given only for firm matches. Clone size is given for some rows only: seen once, a few or many times, or a class if the clone is expanded.

>TRBJ1-4|once|NA|TRBV4-3
TGCGCCAGCAGCCAAGAAGGCGTAACTAATGAAAAACTGTTTTTT
CASSQEGVTNEKLFF
>TRBJ2-1|once|NA|TRBV18
TGTGCCAGCTCACTTGCTAGCGTTGGCAATGAGCAGTTCTTC
CASSLASVGNEQFF
>TRBJ1-3|NA|NA|TRBV12-5
TGTGCTAGTGGACCGGACTTCGGAAACACCATATATTTT
CASGPDFGNTIYF
>TRBJ1-1|many|NA|TRBV5-6
TGTGCCAGCAGCTCTTGGACTGAAGCTTTCTTT
CASSSWTEAFF
>TRBJ2-7|once|NA|TRBV5-1
TGCGCCAGCAGCTTGGCTGGGCAGGGGATCTACGAGCAGTACTTC
CASSLAGQGIYEQYF
>TRBJ2-6|few|NA|TRBV11-2
TGTGCCTCAAGGGCAGCCTCTGGGGCCAACGTCCTGACTTTC
CASRAASGANVLTF
>TRBJ2-3|NA|TRBD2|TRBV11-2
TGTGCCAGCAGCACGGGACTAGCGGGAGGGTCCAAAAGCGCAGATACGCAGTATTTT
CASSTGLAGGSKSADTQYF
>TRBJ1-1|NA|NA|TRBV14
TGTGCCAGCAGCCAAGTACAGGGAGGAGCTGAAGCTTTCTTT
CASSQVQGGAEAFF
>TRBJ2-7|NA|TRBD1|TRBV14
TGTGCCAGCAGCCAAGGTTCGACAGGGACCTACGAGCAGTACTTC
CASSQGSTGTYEQYF
>TRBJ1-3|few|NA|TRBV7-8
TGTGCCAGCAGCCCCCCGGGCCCGCAGAGCTCTGGAAACACCATATATTTT
CASSPPGPQSSGNTIYF
>TRBJ2-7|NA|NA|TRBV28
TGTGCCAGCAGTTTAAGAGGCAGACCTTCCTACGAGCAGTACTTC
CASSLRGRPSYEQYF
>TRBJ2-4|NA|NA|TRBV6-7
TGTGCCAGTAAGTTACAGGCCTTCCTCCAGGCCAAAAACATTCAGTACTTC
CASKLQAFLQAKNIQYF
>TRBJ1-4|once|NA|TRBV5-1
TGCGCCAGCAGCCCGGAAGTCGGTGAAAAACTGTTTTTT
CASSPEVGEKLFF
>TRBJ1-5|NA|NA|TRBV30
TGTGCCTGGACCCCGGGGAGGGCTGGCAATCAGCCCCAGCATTTT
CAWTPGRAGNQPQHF
>TRBJ2-1|NA|TRBD2|TRBV6-1
TGTGCCAGCGGGAAACTAGCGGGCAATGAGCAGTTCTTC
CASGKLAGNEQFF
>TRBJ1-2|few|TRBD1|TRBV19
TGTGCCAGCACAGAAGACAGGGTCCGGGGCTACACCTTC
CASTEDRVRGYTF
>TRBJ1-6|NA|NA|TRBV6-5
TGTGCCAGCAGTTACGGGAACCTTAATTCACCCCTCCACTTT
CASSYGNLNSPLHF
>TRBJ2-5|NA|TRBD1|TRBV5-1
TGCGCCAGCAGCACAGGACAGGGCGAGGAGACCCAGTACTTC
CASSTGQGEETQYF
>TRBJ2-5|NA|TRBD1|TRBV5-1
TGCGCCAGCAGCTTGACAGGGGGCGAGTTGGCGACCCAGTACTTC
CASSLTGGELATQYF
>TRBJ2-5|NA|NA|TRBV18
TGTGCCAGCTCACCACCGGAGGTAGCGGAGACCCAGTACTTC
CASSPPEVAETQYF
>TRBJ2-5|NA|NA|TRBV11-2
TGTGCCAGCAGCTTAGTTCGGGAGACCCAGTACTTC
CASSLVRETQYF
>TRBJ1-5|many|NA|TRBV19
TGTGCCAGTAGTATAGGGACGGTTAGCAATCAGCCCCAGCATTTT
CASSIGTVSNQPQHF
>TRBJ1-6|NA|NA|TRBV5-5
TGTGCCAGCAGCTTTCCCGGCCAGAGCTCCTATAATTCACCCCTCCACTTT
CASSFPGQSSYNSPLHF
>TRBJ1-6|few|TRBD1|TRBV5-5
TGTGCCAGCAGCTTGGGGACAGGGGCCAATAATTCACCCCTCCACTTT
CASSLGTGANNSPLHF
>TRBJ1-6|few|NA|TRBV15
TGTGCCACCAGCAGGGGGGGTAATTCACCCCTCCACTTT
CATSRGGNSPLHF
>TRBJ2-7|NA|NA|TRBV6-1
TGTGCCAGCAGTGAAGTTTGGGGCAGGGGCTACGAGCAGTACTTC
CASSEVWGRGYEQYF
>TRBJ2-5|once|NA|TRBV10-3
TGTGCCATCAGTGAGTCGGGGTCTCAAGAGACCCAGTACTTC
CAISESGSQETQYF
>TRBJ1-2|NA|NA|TRBV5-1
TGCGCCAGCAGCTTGGGACAGCCCGGAACGGGCGGCTACACCTTC
CASSLGQPGTGGYTF
>TRBJ2-7|NA|NA|TRBV21-1
TGTGCCAGCAGCATAGACAGGGGGCAGTACTTC
CASSIDRGQYF
>TRBJ2-5|NA|NA|TRBV19
TGTGCCAGTAGTATAGAGGAGGGAACCTTGACGGCCCAGTACTTC
CASSIEEGTLTAQYF
>TRBJ2-2|few|TRBD2|TRBV6-6
TGTGCCAGCACGACTAGCGGGAGAGGCGGGGAGCTGTTTTTT
CASTTSGRGGELFF
>TRBJ1-5|few|NA|TRBV7-5
TGTGCCAGAAGCTTCGTTCAGCCCCAGCATTTT
CARSFVQPQHF
>TRBJ2-7|NA|NA|TRBV6-5
TGTGCCAGCAGTTATCTCCGGGGATACGAGCAGTACTTC
CASSYLRGYEQYF
>TRBJ2-5|once|TRBD2|TRBV13
TGTGCCAGCAGCCGAGATCTAGCGGGGGTGGTAGGGACCCAGTACTTC
CASSRDLAGVVGTQYF